Sequencing of this TCR beta chain was carried out in a study of T cell repertoires in cytomegalovirus infection. Overall study: In public TCR beta signatures, there were indications of both CMV infection and matching HLA type.

About this clonotype: Its antigen is not identified.

Germline V gene lookup returns CDR1 SGDLS and CDR2 YYNGEE. This CDR3 has 14 amino acids. V was pared by 4 bases and J by 0 bases, with 8 bases between. TCRdb processed the reads anew with MiXCR; each CDR3 protein has one entry. The data contain 100,000 to 150,000 distinct CDR3 sequences, approximately 30% of them singletons. Sample: CD8+ T cells from cultured PBMCs, taken from culture after CMV antigen stimulation. This receptor was identified in a human donor in good health (CMV status not recorded). Some clones in this sample may be carry-over from other donors' samples. This chain joins TRBV9 and TRBJ2-4; the D is unclear. The chain's CDR3 is CASSSGIAKNIQYF. CDR3 coding DNA: TGTGCCAGCAGCTCCGGCATAGCCAAAAACATTCAGTACTTC. The full variable domain, completed using reference TRBV9 and TRBJ2-4, is DSGVTQTPKHLITATGQRVTLRCSPRSGDLSVYWYQQSLDQGLQFLIQYYNGEERAKGNILERFSAQQFPDLHSELNLSSLELGDSALYFCASSSGIAKNIQYFGAGTRLSVL.